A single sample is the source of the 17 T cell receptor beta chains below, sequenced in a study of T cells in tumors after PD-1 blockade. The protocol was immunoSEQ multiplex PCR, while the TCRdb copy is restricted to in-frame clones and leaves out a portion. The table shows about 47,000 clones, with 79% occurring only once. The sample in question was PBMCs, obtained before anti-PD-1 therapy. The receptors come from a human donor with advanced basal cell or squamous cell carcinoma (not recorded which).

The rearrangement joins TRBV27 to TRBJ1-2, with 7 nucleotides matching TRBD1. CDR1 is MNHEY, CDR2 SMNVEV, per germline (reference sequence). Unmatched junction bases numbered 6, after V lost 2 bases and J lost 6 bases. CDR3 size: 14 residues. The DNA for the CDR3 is TGTGCCAGCAGTTTAGGGACAGTCAGGGATGGCTACACCTTC. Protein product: CASSLGTVRDGYTF.

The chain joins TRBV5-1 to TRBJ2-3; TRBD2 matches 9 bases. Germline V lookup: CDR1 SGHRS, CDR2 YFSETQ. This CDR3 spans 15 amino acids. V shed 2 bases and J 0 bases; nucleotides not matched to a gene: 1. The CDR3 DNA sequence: TGCGCCAGCAGCTTTGCGGGGGGGAGCACAGATACGCAGTATTTT. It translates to CASSFAGGSTDTQYF.

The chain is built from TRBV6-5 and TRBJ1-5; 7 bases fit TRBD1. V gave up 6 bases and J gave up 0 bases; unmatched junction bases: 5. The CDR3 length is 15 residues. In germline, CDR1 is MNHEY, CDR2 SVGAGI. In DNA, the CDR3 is TGTGCCAGCAGAAAACAGGGGAATAGCAATCAGCCCCAGCATTTT. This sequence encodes CASRKQGNSNQPQHF.

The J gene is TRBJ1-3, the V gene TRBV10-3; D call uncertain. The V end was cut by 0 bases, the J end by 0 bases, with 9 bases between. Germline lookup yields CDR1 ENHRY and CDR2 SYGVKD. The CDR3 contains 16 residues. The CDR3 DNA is TGTGCCATCAGTGAGTCGGAGGTGAGCTCTGGAAACACCATATATTTT. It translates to CAISESEVSSGNTIYF.

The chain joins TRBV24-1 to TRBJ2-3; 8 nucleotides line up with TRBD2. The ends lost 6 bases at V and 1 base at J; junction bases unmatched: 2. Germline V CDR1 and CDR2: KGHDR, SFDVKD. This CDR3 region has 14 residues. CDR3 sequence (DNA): TGTGCCACCAGTAGTAGCGGGGGCACAGATACGCAGTATTTT. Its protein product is CATSSSGGTDTQYF.

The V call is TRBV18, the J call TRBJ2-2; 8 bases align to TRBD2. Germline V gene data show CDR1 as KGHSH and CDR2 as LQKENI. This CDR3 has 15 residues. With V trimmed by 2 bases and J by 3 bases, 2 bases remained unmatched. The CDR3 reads CASSPLAGHTGELFF. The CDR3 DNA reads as TGTGCCAGCTCACCATTAGCGGGGCACACCGGGGAGCTGTTTTTT.

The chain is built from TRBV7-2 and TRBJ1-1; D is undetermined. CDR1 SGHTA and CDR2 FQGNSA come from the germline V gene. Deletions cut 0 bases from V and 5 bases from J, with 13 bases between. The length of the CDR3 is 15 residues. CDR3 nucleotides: TGTGCCAGCAGCTTAGCACCGGGGATTGGGACTGAAGCTTTCTTT. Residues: CASSLAPGIGTEAFF.

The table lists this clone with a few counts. The CDR3 loop is CASSLTTGTDLSDTQYF. As DNA, the CDR3 is TGTGCCAGCAGCCTAACTACCGGGACAGATTTATCAGATACGCAGTATTTT. This chain joins TRBV7-6 and TRBJ2-3, with 7 bases lining up with TRBD1. Trimming at V came to 5 bases and at J to 4 bases, leaving 15 bases not matched to a gene. This CDR3 is 17 amino acids long. In germline, CDR1 is SGHVS, CDR2 FNYEAQ.

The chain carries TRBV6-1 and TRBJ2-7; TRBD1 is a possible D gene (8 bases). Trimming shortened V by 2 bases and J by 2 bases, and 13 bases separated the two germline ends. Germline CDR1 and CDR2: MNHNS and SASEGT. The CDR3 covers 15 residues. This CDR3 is CASSEYRGGPYEQYF. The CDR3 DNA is TGTGCCAGCAGTGAATACAGGGGGGGTCCCTACGAGCAGTACTTC.

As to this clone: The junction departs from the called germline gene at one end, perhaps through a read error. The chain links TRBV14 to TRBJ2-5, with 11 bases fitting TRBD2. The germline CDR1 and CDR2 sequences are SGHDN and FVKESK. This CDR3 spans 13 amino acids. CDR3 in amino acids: CASSSRLAGPDDF. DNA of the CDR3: TGTGCCAGCAGCTCCAGACTAGCGGGGCCCGATGACTTC.

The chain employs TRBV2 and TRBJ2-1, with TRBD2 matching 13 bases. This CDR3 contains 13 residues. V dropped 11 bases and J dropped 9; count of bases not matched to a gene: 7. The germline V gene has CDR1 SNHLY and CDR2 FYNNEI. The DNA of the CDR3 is TGTGCCGGACGGACTAGCGGGGGTGTTGAGCAGTTCTTC. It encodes CAGRTSGGVEQFF.

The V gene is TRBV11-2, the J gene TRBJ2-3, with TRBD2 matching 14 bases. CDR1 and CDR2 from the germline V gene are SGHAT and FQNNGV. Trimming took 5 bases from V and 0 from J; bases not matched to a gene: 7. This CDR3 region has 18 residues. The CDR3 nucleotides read TGTGCCAGCAGCCTCGGACTAGCGGGGGGCGTTAGCACAGATACGCAGTATTTT. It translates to CASSLGLAGGVSTDTQYF. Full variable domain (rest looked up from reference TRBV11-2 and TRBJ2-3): EAGVAQSPRYKIIEKRQSVAFWCNPISGHATLYWYQQILGQGPKLLIQFQNNGVVDDSQLPKDRFSAERLKGVDSTLKIQPAKLEDSAVYLCASSLGLAGGVSTDTQYFGPGTRLTVL.

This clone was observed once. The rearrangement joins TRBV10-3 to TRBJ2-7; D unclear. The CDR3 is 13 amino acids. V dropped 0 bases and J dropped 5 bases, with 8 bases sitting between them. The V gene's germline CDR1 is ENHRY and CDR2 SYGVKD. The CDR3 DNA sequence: TGTGCCATCAGTGAGTCGAAACTGGACGAGCAGTACTTC. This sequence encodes CAISESKLDEQYF.

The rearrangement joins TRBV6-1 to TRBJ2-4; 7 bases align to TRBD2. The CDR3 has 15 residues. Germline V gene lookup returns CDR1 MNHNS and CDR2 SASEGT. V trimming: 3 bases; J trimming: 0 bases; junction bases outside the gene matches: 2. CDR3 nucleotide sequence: TGTGCCAGCAGTGAGGGGGAGGGAGCCAAAAACATTCAGTACTTC. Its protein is CASSEGEGAKNIQYF.

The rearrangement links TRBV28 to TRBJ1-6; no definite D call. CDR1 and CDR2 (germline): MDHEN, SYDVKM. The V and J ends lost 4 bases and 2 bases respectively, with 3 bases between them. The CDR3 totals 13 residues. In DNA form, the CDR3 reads TGTGCCAGCAGTTCTCCCTATAATTCACCCCTCCACTTT. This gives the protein CASSSPYNSPLHF.

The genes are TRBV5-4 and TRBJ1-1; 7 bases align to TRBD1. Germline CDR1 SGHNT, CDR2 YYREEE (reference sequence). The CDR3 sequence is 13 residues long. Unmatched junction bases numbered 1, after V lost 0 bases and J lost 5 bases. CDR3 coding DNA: TGTGCCAGCAGCTTGGAGGGGGCAACTGAAGCTTTCTTT. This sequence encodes CASSLEGATEAFF. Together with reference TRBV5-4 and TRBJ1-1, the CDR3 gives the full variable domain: ETGVTQSPTHLIKTRGQQVTLRCSSQSGHNTVSWYQQALGQGPQFIFQYYREEENGRGNFPPRFSGLQFPNYSSELNVNALELDDSALYLCASSLEGATEAFFGQGTRLTVV.

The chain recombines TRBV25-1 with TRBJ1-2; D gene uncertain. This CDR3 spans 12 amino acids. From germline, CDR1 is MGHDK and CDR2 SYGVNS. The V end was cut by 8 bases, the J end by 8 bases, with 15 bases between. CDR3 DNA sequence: TGTGCCAGCGCCAAGCCCCGTGGGGGCTACACCTTC. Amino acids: CASAKPRGGYTF.